Listed below are T cell receptor beta chains from one sample, sequenced in a study of shared clonotypes between healthy human individuals. Profiling relied on immunoSEQ multiplex PCR, and the TCRdb table lists in-frame clones only, not all of them. The data hold 980,000 or so clones, with approximately 80% observed a single time. The sample taken for sequencing was memory CD4+ T cells sorted from blood. These receptors all stem from a man aged 18 to 30 in good health. CDR3s include the opening cysteine and the closing phenylalanine or tryptophan. D genes are given only for firm matches. Rows may omit the clone size; those that give it use once, few, many or a size class.

-	-	TRBV7-8	TRBJ2-1	TGTGCCAGCAGCTTAAACTCCTACAATGAGCAGTTCTTC	CASSLNSYNEQFF
-	-	TRBV2	TRBJ1-5	TGTGCCAGCAGTGTACAGGCCACCCTTAGCAATCAGCCCCAGCATTTT	CASSVQATLSNQPQHF
-	once	TRBV29-1	TRBJ2-5	TGCAGCGCTCCCTGGGGGTCGGAGACCCAGTACTTC	CSAPWGSETQYF
-	-	TRBV6-8	TRBJ1-2	TGTGCCTGCAGTAAAAGCGATTTAGCTTATGGCTACACCTTC	CACSKSDLAYGYTF
TRBD1	-	TRBV9	TRBJ2-2	TGTGCCAGCAGCCCGGACAGGGGGCGGTTCGGGGAGCTGTTTTTT	CASSPDRGRFGELFF
-	-	TRBV6-1	TRBJ2-7	TGTGCCAGCAGTGAAAACCCTGCAGGAACCTACGAGCAGTACTTC	CASSENPAGTYEQYF
-	-	TRBV7-9	TRBJ2-5	TGTGCCAGCAGCTTACGGCTTGCTTCCGAAGAGACCCAGTACTTC	CASSLRLASEETQYF
TRBD1	-	TRBV29-1	TRBJ2-5	TGCAGCGTCGCCCGGGACAGGGCGCGAGAGACCCAGTACTTC	CSVARDRARETQYF
-	-	TRBV2	TRBJ2-1	TGTGCCAGCGACTTCCACAATGAGCAGTTCTTC	CASDFHNEQFF
-	few	TRBV6-1	TRBJ1-5	TGTGCCAGCAGTGAAGGGGGGCCGGTTCCCCAGCATTTT	CASSEGGPVPQHF
-	-	TRBV30	TRBJ1-5	TGTGCCTGGAGTGGGTTAGGACAGTTTAATCAGCCCCAGCATTTT	CAWSGLGQFNQPQHF
TRBD1	-	TRBV29-1	TRBJ2-5	TGCAGCGGTCGACGCGAACCGGGACAGACGGAGACCCAGTACTTC	CSGRREPGQTETQYF
-	-	TRBV6-1	TRBJ2-1	TGTGCCAGCAGTGAAGGGACTAAGATCGGGGGTGAGCAGTTCTTC	CASSEGTKIGGEQFF
-	-	TRBV5-4	TRBJ2-5	TGTGCCAGCAGCTTGGCCGGCTTGGAGACCCAGTACTTC	CASSLAGLETQYF
-	few	TRBV10-3	TRBJ1-1	TGTGCCATCACAGAGGCGAAGAACACTGAAGCTTTCTTT	CAITEAKNTEAFF
-	-	TRBV15	TRBJ1-5	TGTGCCACCAGCAGAGATACCGCCCTGATTAATCAGCCCCAGCATTTT	CATSRDTALINQPQHF
-	-	TRBV6-5	TRBJ2-3	TGTGCCAGCAGTTACTCTGGACATACGTCAGATACGCAGTATTTT	CASSYSGHTSDTQYF
-	few	TRBV28	TRBJ2-5	TGTGCCAGCAGTTTAGCCGGGACGGAGACCCAGTACTTC	CASSLAGTETQYF
-	few	TRBV5-6	TRBJ2-7	TGTGCCAGCAGCTCATACAGGGTAGTTGACGAGCAGTACTTC	CASSSYRVVDEQYF
TRBD1	-	TRBV7-8	TRBJ2-7	TGTGCCAGCAGCCGAAGGGACAGCTCCTACGAGCAGTACTTC	CASSRRDSSYEQYF
-	-	TRBV18	TRBJ1-5	TGTGCCAGCTCGGGGTCGGTCAGCAATCAGCCCCAGCATTTT	CASSGSVSNQPQHF
TRBD2	-	TRBV2	TRBJ2-3	TGTGCCAGCAGGGGACTAGCGGGAGCATCCCCAGATACGCAGTATTTT	CASRGLAGASPDTQYF
-	-	TRBV2	TRBJ1-5	TGTGCCAGCAGGGAGGGAAGTAGCAATCAGCCCCAGCATTTT	CASREGSSNQPQHF
TRBD2	-	TRBV10-3	TRBJ2-1	TGTGCCATCAGTGGGGGGGGAGGTGGCACTTGGTTCTTC	CAISGGGGGTWFF
-	-	TRBV5-1	TRBJ2-2	TGCGCCAGCGCCGACGTGGGAGCGACCGGGGAGCTGTTTTTT	CASADVGATGELFF
TRBD1	-	TRBV6-6	TRBJ1-5	TGTGCCAGCAGTTCACAGGGGACACAGCCCCAGCATTTT	CASSSQGTQPQHF
TRBD1	-	TRBV7-2	TRBJ1-4	TGTGCCAGCAGCTTAGCGGCAGGGGGCGTGGAAAAACTGTTTTTT	CASSLAAGGVEKLFF
TRBD1	once	TRBV5-1	TRBJ1-3	TGCGCCAGCAGCTTGGACTTGACAGGGATCGGAAACACCATATATTTT	CASSLDLTGIGNTIYF
-	-	TRBV5-1	TRBJ2-2	TGCGCCAGCAGCTCGATACAGGGGAACACCGGGGAGCTGTTTTTT	CASSSIQGNTGELFF
-	-	TRBV13	TRBJ2-2	TGTGCCAGCAGCTGGACGGCGCACACCGGGGAGCTGTTTTTT	CASSWTAHTGELFF
-	-	TRBV4-1	TRBJ2-3	TGCGCCAGCAGCCGGCAGGGAGAGAGTACAGATACGCAGTATTTT	CASSRQGESTDTQYF
-	-	TRBV10-3	TRBJ2-5	TGTGCCACCTCTACTGTGGAGACCCAGTACTTC	CATSTVETQYF
-	-	TRBV5-8	TRBJ1-2	TGTGCCAGCAGCTTGGCTAGATATGCCTACACCTTC	CASSLARYAYTF
TRBD1	-	TRBV9	TRBJ1-5	TGTGCCAGCAGCCCCCGACAGGGTAGTCAGCCCCAGCATTTT	CASSPRQGSQPQHF
-	once	TRBV6-1	TRBJ1-1	TGTGCCAGCAGACCTACGGGGCCCCCTGAAGCTTTCTTT	CASRPTGPPEAFF
-	many	TRBV7-2	TRBJ1-1	TGTGCCAGCAGCTTAGGGGGGAGGAACACTGAAGCTTTCTTT	CASSLGGRNTEAFF
-	-	TRBV29-1	TRBJ1-1	TGCAGCGTTGAAGTAGGGGCCAGGGGAGCTTTCTTT	CSVEVGARGAFF
TRBD2	-	TRBV2	TRBJ2-4	TGTGCCAGCAGTGAGAAGCGGGAGGGAAAAAACATTCAGTACTTC	CASSEKREGKNIQYF
-	few	TRBV6-1	TRBJ1-4	TGTGCCAGCGGTGGGGCGACTAATGAAAAACTGTTTTTT	CASGGATNEKLFF
-	-	TRBV9	TRBJ1-3	TGTGCCAGCAGCGTAGGGGTTTCTGGAAACACCATATATTTT	CASSVGVSGNTIYF
-	-	TRBV6-1	TRBJ1-5	TGTGCCAGCAGAGCAGGGGATATTCAGCCCCAGCATTTT	CASRAGDIQPQHF
-	-	TRBV7-2	TRBJ2-7	TGTGCCAGCAGCGTCCGGGACGGCTCCTACGAGCAGTACTTC	CASSVRDGSYEQYF